The 2 T cell receptor beta chains in this list originate from one sample, sequenced in a study of cytomegalovirus exposure and HLA in healthy donors. The PCR used 60 Vbeta and 13 Jbeta primers. TCRdb's table, derived via immunoSEQ multiplex PCR, lists solely in-frame clones and lacks some. The repertoire consists of around 84,000 clones, with less than 80% occurring once and the leading ten covering roughly an eighth. Sequences were obtained from PBMCs. Receptors originate from a human donor in good health.

The table lists this clone with a count of one. J is TRBJ1-5 and V is TRBV6-6; no definite D call. This CDR3 spans 16 amino acids. CDR1 and CDR2 from the germline V gene are MNHNY and SVGAGI (reference sequence). Deletions cut 5 bases from V and 0 bases from J, with 14 bases between. The CDR3 reads CASSPPPGFSNQPQHF. For the CDR3, the DNA is TGTGCCAGCAGTCCCCCGCCGGGTTTTAGCAATCAGCCCCAGCATTTT.

The J gene is TRBJ2-1, the V gene TRBV20-1; D ambiguous. In germline, CDR1 is DFQATT, CDR2 SNEGSKA (reference sequence). CDR3 length: 10 residues. V was pared by 3 bases and J by 5 bases, with 2 bases between. The CDR3 DNA reads as TGCAGTGCTAGTAACAATGAGCAGTTCTTC. Translated: CSASNNEQFF.